The clone carrying this T cell receptor beta chain was detected only once. Its antigen remains unknown. Its ends do not fully match the called genes, so a read error is possible. TCRdb re-analysed the reads in MiXCR, keeping a single row per CDR3 protein. Of around 450,000 distinct CDR3 sequences detected, 25% to 40% appear once; the ten largest clones hold roughly 15%. The entry originates in a study of T cell repertoires in cytomegalovirus infection. On the study more broadly: CMV infection plus the matching HLA type was flagged by public TCR beta signatures. Overall study findings and caveats: CMV carriers having the relevant HLA were flagged by cumulative public TCR beta family frequency.

This CDR3 has 14 amino acids. CDR1 and CDR2 from the germline V gene are DFQATT and SNEGSKA (reference sequence). The origin of this receptor is a human donor in good health (CMV status not recorded). Some clones in this sample may be carry-over from other donors' samples. The sequencing input was PBMCs. The chain has TRBV20-1 and TRBJ1-5, with D maybe TRBD1 (5 bases). The CDR3 coding sequence is TGCAGTGCTAGAGGGGACGGTAGCAATCAGCCCCAGCCTTTT. Translated, it gives CSARGDGSNQPQPF.